Following are 8 T cell receptor beta chains from one sample sequenced in a study of shared clonotypes between healthy human individuals. The protocol was immunoSEQ multiplex PCR, while the TCRdb copy is restricted to in-frame clones and leaves out a portion. The sample consists of more than 2 million clones, around 95% of them appearing once. The sample comprised naive CD4+ T cells sorted from blood. Stated subset: CD45RA+ positively selected. The receptors stem from a man aged 18 to 29 in good health.

Details on this clone: The same CDR3 arises from other DNA sequences in this sample as well. The chain employs TRBV28 and TRBJ1-2; no reliable D call. Trimming removed 3 bases at V and 3 bases at J, with 8 bases between. Germline V lookup: CDR1 MDHEN, CDR2 SYDVKM. This CDR3 has 13 amino acids. The CDR3 nucleotides are TGTGCCAGCAGTTTTGGCAGATACTATGGCTACACCTTC. Its protein is CASSFGRYYGYTF.

The chain recombines TRBV2 with TRBJ1-4; D unclear. Trimming stripped 6 bases from V and 5 bases from J, with 10 bases between. The CDR3 covers 13 residues. Germline CDR1 is SNHLY and CDR2 is FYNNEI. The CDR3 loop reads CASRAFRNEKLFF. The CDR3 nucleotides read TGTGCCAGCAGGGCATTCAGGAATGAAAAACTGTTTTTT.

The V call is TRBV2, the J call TRBJ2-7, with a tentative D call TRBD2 (7 bases). V gave up 8 bases and J gave up 7 bases, with 21 bases separating them. The CDR3 covers 14 residues. Germline lookup yields CDR1 SNHLY and CDR2 FYNNEI. The CDR3: CASSGGGRGYEQYF. The CDR3 DNA sequence: TGTGCCAGCTCGGGGGGCGGGAGAGGCTATGAGCAGTACTTC.

This CDR3 is CAWNQGKADSPLHF. For the CDR3, the DNA is TGTGCCTGGAATCAGGGGAAGGCGGATTCACCCCTCCACTTT. This chain connects TRBV30 to TRBJ1-6, with D maybe TRBD1 (6 bases). V was trimmed by 4 bases and J by 8 bases, leaving 15 bases between them. Germline CDR1 is GTSNPN and CDR2 is SVGIG (reference sequence). CDR3 length: 14 amino acids.

This rearrangement joins TRBV6-5 to TRBJ2-3; D perhaps matches TRBD1 (6 bases). The CDR3 totals 12 residues. Trimming shortened V by 6 bases and J by 10 bases, and 14 bases separated the two germline ends. Looked up from germline, CDR1 is MNHEY and CDR2 is SVGAGI. CDR3 nucleotides: TGTGCCAGCAGCACTACAGGGATAGCGCAGTATTTT. Residues: CASSTTGIAQYF.

The genes are TRBV21-1 and TRBJ2-5; no check of the table's D call, TRBD2, against the DNA was made. TRBV21-1 is assigned pseudogene status. The CDR3 runs to 18 residues. CDR3 amino acids: CASSKVGRSSGGQETQYF. DNA of the CDR3: TGTGCCAGCAGCAAAGTAGGAAGGTCTAGCGGGGGGCAAGAGACCCAGTACTTC.

V gene TRBV5-6 combines with J gene TRBJ2-5, with a tentative D call TRBD2 (6 bases). The CDR3 runs to 16 residues. Germline V CDR1 and CDR2: SGHDT, YYEEEE. The V gene lost 4 bases and the J gene lost 1 base, with 17 bases spanning the gap. The CDR3 DNA reads TGTGCCAGCAGCCTTGGGGGGTTCCCCGCCCAAGAGACCCAGTACTTC. Amino acids: CASSLGGFPAQETQYF.

The rearrangement links TRBV7-9 to TRBJ2-3; no clear D gene. Germline V gives CDR1 SEHNR, CDR2 FQNEAQ (reference sequence). V lost 3 bases, J lost 2 bases, and 9 bases lay in between. CDR3 size: 14 residues. DNA of the CDR3: TGTGCCAGCAGCTTGATCCAAATCACAGATACGCAGTATTTT. Translation: CASSLIQITDTQYF.